A selection of T cell receptor beta chains follows, all from one sample in a study of blood T cell repertoires in COVID-19. Data came from immunoSEQ multiplex PCR; TCRdb stores just in-frame clones and leaves some out. The sample shows under 70,000 clones, 88% of them seen only once. Sample: peripheral blood. Receptors originate from a woman aged 70-85 years with acute or convalescent COVID-19. CDR3s include the opening cysteine and the closing phenylalanine or tryptophan. D genes are given only for firm matches.

CASSPGQGVNTEAFF TRBV7-9 TRBD1
CSVAAQHTEAFF TRBV29-1 .
CASSLVTGTNYRPEAFF TRBV7-9 .
CASSQRDSEDEQYF TRBV4-2 TRBD1
CASRRAQGPSWGYTF TRBV11-2 .
CASSQRFANEKLFF TRBV4-1 .
CSVEVGTNPTYEQYF TRBV29-1 .
CASSYLRGEGYTF TRBV6-6 .
CASSPRTGDNEQFF TRBV18 TRBD1
CASSLREAVSTDTQYF TRBV7-9 .
CSASNRQVPNYEQYF TRBV20-1 .
CASWGGEQYF TRBV11-1 TRBD2
CASSTGQGAKGYTF TRBV28 TRBD1
CASSAPGGRYYEQYF TRBV25-1 TRBD2
CASSAQTIYSYGNTIYF TRBV6-2/TRBV6-3 .
CSVNRGPGGYTF TRBV29-1 TRBD1
CASSEATGSSRTDTQYF TRBV2 .
CASQTEYQPQHF TRBV12-3/TRBV12-4 .
CAWAVTSGIVDEQYF TRBV30 TRBD2
CASSFPTGEETEAFF TRBV5-1 TRBD1
CASSFTGNTEAFF TRBV9 .
CASSLPRNGYTF TRBV28 .
CASSYSNRVMNTEAFF TRBV6-5 .
CASSSKIRTGNQPQHF TRBV28 .
CASSITGLSEQYF TRBV3-1/TRBV3-2 .
CASSPRQGRSPLHF TRBV7-9 TRBD1
CASSESQRVSYEQYF TRBV2 .
CATLRRLIYGYTF TRBV27 .
CASSQGGFTDTQYF TRBV4-3 .
CASRLQGPTEAFF TRBV19 .
CARSLVCGRHYEQYF TRBV5-3 .
CASSGTGLNTEAFF TRBV6-6 .
CASSPALRDTQYF TRBV5-4 .
CASSYSEAGAYEQYF TRBV6-5 TRBD2
CASSAGPSSYNEQFF TRBV18 .
CASSSDRTGQRNQPQHF TRBV7-8 TRBD1
CASSYQTGNGVDYEQYF TRBV6-2/TRBV6-3 .
CASSIRRPGPYGYTF TRBV19 .
CASNAGLNSPLHF TRBV6-5 .
CASRGTGRDEQFF TRBV28 TRBD1
CASSVDGPGIGELFF TRBV9 .
CASSYRGEPYNEQFF TRBV6-2/TRBV6-3 TRBD2